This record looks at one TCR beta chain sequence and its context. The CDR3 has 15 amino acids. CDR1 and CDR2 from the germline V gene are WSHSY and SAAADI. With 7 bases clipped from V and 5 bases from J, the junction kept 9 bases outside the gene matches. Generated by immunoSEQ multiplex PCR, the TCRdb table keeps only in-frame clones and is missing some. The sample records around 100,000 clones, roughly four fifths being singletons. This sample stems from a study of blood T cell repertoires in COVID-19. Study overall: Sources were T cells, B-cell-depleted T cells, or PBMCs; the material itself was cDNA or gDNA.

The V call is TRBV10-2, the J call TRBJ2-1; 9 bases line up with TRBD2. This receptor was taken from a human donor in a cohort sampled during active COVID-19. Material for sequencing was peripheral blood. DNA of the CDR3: TGCGCCAGCACATTAGGAGCGGGAGGAAACAATGAGCAGTTCTTC. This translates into CASTLGAGGNNEQFF.